This T cell receptor (beta chain) is from a study of blood T cells in healthy people across ages. There are many counts of this clonotype. The CDR3 is 15 amino acids. The V gene end was trimmed by 5 bases and the J gene end by 2 bases; junction bases not matched to a gene: 5. Germline values: CDR1 ENHRY, CDR2 SYGVKD. With a J-beta primer mix and a sample-barcoded 5' primer, a second PCR ran about 7 to 11 cycles. TCRdb fed the 5' RACE reads into MiXCR, producing one record per CDR3 protein. Among about 580,000 distinct CDR3 sequences listed, about 45% were seen once. The total RNA that was extracted per sample amounted to at least 6 micrograms.

The source of this sequence is a man of 80 years or more in good health. Sequencing was performed on blood. The chain combines TRBV10-3 with TRBJ1-1; 10 positions match TRBD1. CDR3 sequence: CAISRTGGINTEAFF. CDR3 bases: TGTGCCATCAGTAGGACAGGGGGGATCAACACTGAAGCTTTCTTT.